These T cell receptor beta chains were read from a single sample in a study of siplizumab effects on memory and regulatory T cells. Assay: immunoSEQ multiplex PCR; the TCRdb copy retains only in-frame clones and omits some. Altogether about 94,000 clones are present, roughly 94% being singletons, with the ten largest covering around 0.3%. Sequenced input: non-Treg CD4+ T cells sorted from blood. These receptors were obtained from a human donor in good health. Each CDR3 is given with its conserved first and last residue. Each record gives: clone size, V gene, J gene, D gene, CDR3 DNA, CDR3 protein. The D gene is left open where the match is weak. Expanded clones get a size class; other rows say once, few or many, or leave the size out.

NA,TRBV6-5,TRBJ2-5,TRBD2,TGTGCCAGCAGTTACTCGTGGGCGGGAGGTCCGGAGACCCAGTACTTC,CASSYSWAGGPETQYF
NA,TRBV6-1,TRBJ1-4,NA,TGTGCCAGCAGTGAACTGGGGTATAAACTGTTTTTT,CASSELGYKLFF
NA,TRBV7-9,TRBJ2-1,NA,TGTGCCAGCAGCTTACTAGTTCAGATAAAGCAGTTCTTC,CASSLLVQIKQFF
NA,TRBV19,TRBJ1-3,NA,TGTGCCAGTAGTATAACCCGAGGACGGGGTGTTGGAAACACCATATATTTT,CASSITRGRGVGNTIYF
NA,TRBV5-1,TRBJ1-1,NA,TGCGCCAGCAGCATGGGACAGAACACTGAAGCTTTCTTT,CASSMGQNTEAFF
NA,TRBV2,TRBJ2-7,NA,TGTGCCAGCAGTGAAAGGACCGCTGGGAGAGCTTGGGAGCAGTACTTC,CASSERTAGRAWEQYF
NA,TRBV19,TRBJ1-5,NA,TGTGCCAGTAGTAGAGATGCGGGGAATAGCAATCAGCCCCAGCATTTT,CASSRDAGNSNQPQHF
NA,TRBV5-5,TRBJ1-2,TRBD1,TGTGCCAGCAGCTTGCCAGGGACAGGTTATGGCTACACCTTC,CASSLPGTGYGYTF
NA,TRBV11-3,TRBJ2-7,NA,TGTGCCAGCAGCTTGGGATCGACAACCTACGAGCAGTACTTC,CASSLGSTTYEQYF
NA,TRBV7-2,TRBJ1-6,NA,TGTGCCAGCAGCTTTTCTGACCATCGGGGAACGGGTACACGTTCACCCCTCCACTTT,CASSFSDHRGTGTRSPLHF
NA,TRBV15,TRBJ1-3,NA,TGTGCCACCAGCAGAGAGGCAGGCTCTGGAAACACCATATATTTT,CATSREAGSGNTIYF
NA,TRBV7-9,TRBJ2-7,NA,TGTGCCAGCAGCTTAGGTTTAGAGCTCGACTCAACGTCCTACGAGCAGTACTTC,CASSLGLELDSTSYEQYF
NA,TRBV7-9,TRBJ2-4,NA,TGTGCCAGCAGCCCTTTCGTTGGGGGGGCAGCCAAAAACATTCAGTACTTC,CASSPFVGGAAKNIQYF
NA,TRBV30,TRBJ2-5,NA,TGTGCCTACCAGAAGGGGGACCGGGGCCGAGAAGAGACCCAGTACTTC,CAYQKGDRGREETQYF
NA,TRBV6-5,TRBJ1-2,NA,TGTGCCAGCAGTTACTCGAGGGCTCTTAACTATGGCTACACCTTC,CASSYSRALNYGYTF
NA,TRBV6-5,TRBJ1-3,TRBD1,TGTGCCAGCAGTTACCGACAGGGGAACACCATATATTTT,CASSYRQGNTIYF
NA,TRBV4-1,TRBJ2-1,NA,TGCGCCAGCAGCCCGAAGTCGGGCGAGCTCTCCTACAATGAGCAGTTCTTC,CASSPKSGELSYNEQFF
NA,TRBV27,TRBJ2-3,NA,TGTGCCAGCAGTTTATACCGTTATGCCACAGATACGCAGTATTTT,CASSLYRYATDTQYF
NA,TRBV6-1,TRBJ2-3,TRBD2,TGTGCCAGCAGTGCACGCGGGGGGACCACAGATACGCAGTATTTT,CASSARGGTTDTQYF
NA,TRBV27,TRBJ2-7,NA,TGTGCCAGCAGTTTATCCGTTACCGGGACCTACTCCTACGAGCAGTACTTC,CASSLSVTGTYSYEQYF
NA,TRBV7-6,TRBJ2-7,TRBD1,TGTGCCAGCAGCAAAAGGACAGGGTCCCACGAGCAGTACTTC,CASSKRTGSHEQYF
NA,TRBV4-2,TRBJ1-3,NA,TGTGCCAGCAGCCAAGATGTCACAGGGCCCTACTCTGGAAACACCATATATTTT,CASSQDVTGPYSGNTIYF
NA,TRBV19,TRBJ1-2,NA,TGTGCCAGACGACGCGCGCCGGCCGACTATGGCTACACCTTC,CARRRAPADYGYTF
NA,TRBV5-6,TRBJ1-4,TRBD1,TGTGCCAGCAGCGCTTACAGGGGGTCCTATCAAAAACTGTTTTTT,CASSAYRGSYQKLFF
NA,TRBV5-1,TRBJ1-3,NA,TGCGCCAGCAGCTTGGAGCCGGGTCTGGGAGGAAACACCATATATTTT,CASSLEPGLGGNTIYF
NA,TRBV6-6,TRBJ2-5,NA,TGTGCCACCAAAGACAGAGCCCAAGAGACCCAGTACTTC,CATKDRAQETQYF
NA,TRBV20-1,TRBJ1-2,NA,TGCAGTGCTAGCGGGGTGACTGGCTACACCTTC,CSASGVTGYTF
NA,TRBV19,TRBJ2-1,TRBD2,TGTGCCAGTAGTATAGATGGACTAGCGGGGGCCTCAAATGAGCAGTTCTTC,CASSIDGLAGASNEQFF
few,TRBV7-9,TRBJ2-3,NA,TGTGCCAGCAGCTTAGTGTCCAGCACAGATACGCAGTATTTT,CASSLVSSTDTQYF
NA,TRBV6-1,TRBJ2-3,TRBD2,TGTGCCAGCAGTGAAAGGCGGGGGGGCCGCACAGATACGCAGTATTTT,CASSERRGGRTDTQYF
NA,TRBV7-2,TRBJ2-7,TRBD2,TGTGCCAGCAGCTTAGGACTGGGCGGGGGAAGTCTAAGGATGTACTTC,CASSLGLGGGSLRMYF
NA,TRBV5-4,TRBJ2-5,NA,TGTGCCAGCAGCTTGAGGGGGGGTCAAGAGACCCAGTACTTC,CASSLRGGQETQYF
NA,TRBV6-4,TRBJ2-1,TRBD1,TGTGCCAGCAGAACAACTACAGGGGGTAGTGAGCAGTTCTTC,CASRTTTGGSEQFF
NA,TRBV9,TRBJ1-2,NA,TGTGCCAGCAGCATCGCCGGGAGGCCGTCGGATGGCTACACCTTC,CASSIAGRPSDGYTF
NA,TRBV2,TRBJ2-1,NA,TGTGCCAGCAGCGGTAATGAGCAGTTCTTC,CASSGNEQFF